This T cell receptor beta chain was sequenced in a study of CD8+CD57+ T cells in acquired aplastic anemia. Across the whole study: When averaged, DNA from sorted CD4+ and CD8+ cells came to 2.5 to 4 ug. General observations from the study: Both patients and controls carried the same twenty-nine CD8+ CDR3 sequences.

CD8+CD57+ cell expansion had been shown by flow cytometry in patients chosen for sequencing. A word on this clonotype: Its antigen is not identified.

V dropped 5 bases and J dropped 7; count of bases not matched to a gene: 10. CDR3 length equals 14 residues. CDR1 and CDR2 from the germline V gene are SNHLY and FYNNEI. It was genomic DNA that served as the template for profiling TCR beta VDJ and CDR3. From the reads, TCRdb called clonotypes with MiXCR, one entry per CDR3 protein. Of around 200,000 distinct CDR3 sequences in the sample, 48% were seen once. The rearrangement joins TRBV2 to TRBJ2-7, with 8 bases identical to TRBD1. This sequence originates from a human donor with aplastic anemia. The sequenced sample consisted of sorted CD4+, CD8+, or CD8+CD57+ T cells (not recorded which) from PBMCs. In DNA form, the CDR3 reads TGTGCCAGCAGTTTCACAAGACAGGGGCGGGAGCAGTACTTC. Residues: CASSFTRQGREQYF.